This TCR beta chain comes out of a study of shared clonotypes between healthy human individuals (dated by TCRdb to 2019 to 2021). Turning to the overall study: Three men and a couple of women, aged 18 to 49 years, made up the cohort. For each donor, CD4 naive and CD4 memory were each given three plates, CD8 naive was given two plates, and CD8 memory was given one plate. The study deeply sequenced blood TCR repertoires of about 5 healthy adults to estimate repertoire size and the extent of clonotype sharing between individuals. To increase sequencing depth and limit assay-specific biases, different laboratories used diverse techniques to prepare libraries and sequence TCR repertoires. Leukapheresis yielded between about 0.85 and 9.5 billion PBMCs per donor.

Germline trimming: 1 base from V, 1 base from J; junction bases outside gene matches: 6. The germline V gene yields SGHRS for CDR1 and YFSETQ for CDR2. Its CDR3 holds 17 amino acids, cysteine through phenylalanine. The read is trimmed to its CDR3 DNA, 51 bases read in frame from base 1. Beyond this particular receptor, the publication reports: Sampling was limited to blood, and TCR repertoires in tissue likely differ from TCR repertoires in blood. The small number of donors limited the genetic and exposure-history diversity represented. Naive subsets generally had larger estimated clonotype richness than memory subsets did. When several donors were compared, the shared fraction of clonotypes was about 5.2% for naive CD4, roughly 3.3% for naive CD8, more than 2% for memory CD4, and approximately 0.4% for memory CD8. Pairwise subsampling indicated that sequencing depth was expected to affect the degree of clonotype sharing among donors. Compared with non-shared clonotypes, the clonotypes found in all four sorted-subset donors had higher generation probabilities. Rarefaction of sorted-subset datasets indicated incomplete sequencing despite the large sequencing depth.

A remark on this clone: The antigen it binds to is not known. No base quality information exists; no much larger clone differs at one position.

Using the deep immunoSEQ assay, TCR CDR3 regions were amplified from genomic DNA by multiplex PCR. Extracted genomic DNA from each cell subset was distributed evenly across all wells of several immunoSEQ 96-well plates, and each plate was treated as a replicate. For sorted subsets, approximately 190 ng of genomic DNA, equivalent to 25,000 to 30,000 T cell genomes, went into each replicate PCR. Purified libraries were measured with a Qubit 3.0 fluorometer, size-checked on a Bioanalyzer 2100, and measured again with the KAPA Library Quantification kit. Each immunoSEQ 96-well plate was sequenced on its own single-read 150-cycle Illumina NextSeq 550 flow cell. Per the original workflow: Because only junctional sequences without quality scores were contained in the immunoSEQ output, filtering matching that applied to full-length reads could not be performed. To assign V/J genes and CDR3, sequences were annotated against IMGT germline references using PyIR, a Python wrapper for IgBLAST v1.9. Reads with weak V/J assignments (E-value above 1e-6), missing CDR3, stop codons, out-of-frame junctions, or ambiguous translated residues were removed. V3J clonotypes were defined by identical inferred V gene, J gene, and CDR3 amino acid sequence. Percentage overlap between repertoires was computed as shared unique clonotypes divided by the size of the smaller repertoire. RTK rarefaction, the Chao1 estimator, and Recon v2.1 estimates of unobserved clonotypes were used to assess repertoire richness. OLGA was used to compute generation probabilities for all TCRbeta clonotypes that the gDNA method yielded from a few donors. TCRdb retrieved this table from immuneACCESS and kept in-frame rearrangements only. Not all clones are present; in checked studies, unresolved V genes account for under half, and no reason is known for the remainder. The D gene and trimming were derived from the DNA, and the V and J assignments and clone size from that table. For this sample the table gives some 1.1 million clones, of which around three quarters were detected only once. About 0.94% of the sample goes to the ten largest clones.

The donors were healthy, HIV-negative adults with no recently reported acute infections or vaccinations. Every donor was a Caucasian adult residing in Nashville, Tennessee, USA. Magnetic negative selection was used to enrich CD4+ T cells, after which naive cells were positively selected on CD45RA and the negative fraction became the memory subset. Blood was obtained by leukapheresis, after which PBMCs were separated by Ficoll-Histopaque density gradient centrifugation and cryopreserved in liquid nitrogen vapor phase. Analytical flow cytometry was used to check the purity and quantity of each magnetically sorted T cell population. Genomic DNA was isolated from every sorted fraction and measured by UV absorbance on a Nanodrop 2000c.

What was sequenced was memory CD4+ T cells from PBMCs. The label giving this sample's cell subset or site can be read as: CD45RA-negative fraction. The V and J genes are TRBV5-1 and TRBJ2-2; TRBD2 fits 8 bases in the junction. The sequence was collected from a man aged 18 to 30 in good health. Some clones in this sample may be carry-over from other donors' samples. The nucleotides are TGCGCCAGCAGCTTGAGGTCTAGCGGGCAGAACACCGGGGAGCTGTTTTTT. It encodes CASSLRSSGQNTGELFF.